This record concerns one T cell receptor beta chain sequence. V lost 5 bases to trimming and J lost 3 bases, with 17 bases between them. Germline V lookup: CDR1 MDHEN, CDR2 SYDVKM. The CDR3 runs to 16 residues. TCRdb itself ran the 5' RACE reads through MiXCR, one entry per CDR3 protein. Among approximately 47,000 distinct CDR3 sequences listed, 28% were seen once. The chain recombines TRBV28 with TRBJ1-5; D call uncertain. The TCR was taken from a female donor with breast cancer. The specimen was naive CD4+ T cells sorted from blood. Subset described: naive CD4+ T cells, CD4+CD45RA+CD25-. The CDR3 spells CASSPPGIIFNQPQHF. CDR3 DNA sequence: TGTGCCAGCAGTCCCCCGGGAATCATCTTCAATCAGCCCCAGCATTTT.